The 21 T cell receptor beta chains listed next were all sequenced from one sample in a study of T cells in Graves' hyperthyroidism and ophthalmopathy. The source material, RNA transcripts, was used to amplify TCR beta CDR3 regions. The HTBI primer set drove a first-round RT-PCR of the TCR CDR3. TCRdb itself ran the multiplex PCR reads through MiXCR, one entry per CDR3 protein. This table holds fewer than 750,000 distinct CDR3 sequences, approximately 15% found once. The sequenced sample was blood. The receptors come from a middle-aged woman with Graves' ophthalmopathy.

This clonotype showed up just a few times. The V and J genes are TRBV7-8 and TRBJ2-5; 13 bases map to TRBD2. After removal of 4 bases from V and 3 bases from J, the junction contained 5 bases not matched to a gene. The CDR3 extends over 16 amino acids. Germline V CDR1 and CDR2: SGHVS, FQNEAQ. The chain's CDR3 is CASSSRTSGSEETQYF. CDR3 nucleotides: TGTGCCAGCAGCTCCCGGACTAGCGGGAGCGAAGAGACCCAGTACTTC.

This sequence joins TRBV29-1 and TRBJ2-7; 13 bases are a match to TRBD2. Per the germline V gene, CDR1 is SQVTM and CDR2 is ANQGSEA. The CDR3 spans 13 residues. Trimming took 5 bases from V and 3 from J; bases not matched to a gene: 1. This chain's CDR3 is CSVRTSGSYEQYF. In DNA form, the CDR3 reads TGCAGCGTTCGGACTAGCGGGAGCTACGAGCAGTACTTC.

The table lists this clonotype with a few counts. The V and J genes are TRBV15 and TRBJ1-2; perhaps TRBD1 as D (6 bases). The germline CDR1 and CDR2 sequences are LNHNV and YYDKDF (reference sequence). There are 15 residues in the CDR3. V lost 0 bases and J lost 4, with 12 bases in between. CDR3 nucleotide sequence: TGTGCCACCAGCAGAGATCACGGACAGAGCTATGGCTACACCTTC. Translating gives CATSRDHGQSYGYTF.

This clonotype has at least ten counts. This chain links TRBV10-3 with TRBJ2-7; 7 nucleotides agree with TRBD2. CDR1 and CDR2 from the germline V gene are ENHRY and SYGVKD. CDR3 length: 12 amino acids. V dropped 7 bases and J dropped 0; count of bases not matched to a gene: 0. The CDR3 nucleotides are TGTGCCATCACTAGCGGCTCCTACGAGCAGTACTTC. Its translation is CAITSGSYEQYF.

This chain joins TRBV6-1 and TRBJ2-7, with 9 bases fitting TRBD2. V was clipped by 8 bases and J by 4 bases; unmatched bases: 18. This CDR3 spans 17 amino acids. The germline gives CDR1 MNHNS, CDR2 SASEGT. The CDR3 here is CASSHQRLAGVAYEQYF. Here the CDR3 DNA reads TGTGCCAGCTCCCATCAGAGATTAGCGGGGGTCGCTTACGAGCAGTACTTC.

This clonotype was detected only a few times. This CDR3 reads CANRPGIAESGETQYF. The CDR3 nucleotides are TGTGCCAACCGTCCGGGAATAGCGGAGAGTGGAGAGACCCAGTACTTC. This chain uses TRBV4-2 with TRBJ2-5, with a weak D call TRBD2 (6 bases). The CDR3 has 16 amino acids. CDR1 is LGHNA and CDR2 is YNFKEQ in the germline V gene. V was cut by 10 bases and J by 4 bases, with 25 bases left in between.

V gene TRBV6-1 combines with J gene TRBJ2-7; 10 bases agree with TRBD1. This CDR3 contains 15 residues. With 6 bases clipped from V and 2 bases from J, the junction kept 7 bases outside the gene matches. CDR1 and CDR2 from the germline V gene are MNHNS and SASEGT. CDR3 in amino acids: CASRVDRGLTYEQYF. The CDR3 DNA sequence: TGTGCCAGCAGAGTCGACAGGGGGCTAACCTACGAGCAGTACTTC.

This clonotype was detected ten times or more. CDR3 sequence (DNA): TGTGCCAGCAGTTTCCAGGGGGCTCGGAACTATGGCTACACCTTC. Encoded protein: CASSFQGARNYGYTF. The chain joins TRBV28 to TRBJ1-2; 8 nucleotides line up with TRBD1. Germline CDR1 reads MDHEN; CDR2 reads SYDVKM. CDR3 size: 15 residues. V dropped 3 bases and J dropped 2; count of bases not matched to a gene: 5.

This clonotype has ten or more counts. J is TRBJ1-5 and V is TRBV7-2, with D tentatively TRBD1 (6 bases). Looked up from germline, CDR1 is SGHTA and CDR2 is FQGNSA. The CDR3 is 12 residues long. The V end was cut by 7 bases, the J end by 10 bases, with 14 bases between. CDR3 sequence: CASTQGGAPQHF. For the CDR3, the DNA is TGTGCCAGCACGCAAGGGGGGGCTCCCCAGCATTTT.

V is TRBV28 and J is TRBJ1-5; the D gene is possibly TRBD1 (6 bases). The CDR3 consists of 14 residues. Germline V gene lookup returns CDR1 MDHEN and CDR2 SYDVKM. The V gene lost 6 bases and the J gene lost 7 bases, with 16 bases spanning the gap. This chain's CDR3 is CASRPHREGQPQHF. CDR3 DNA sequence: TGTGCCAGCAGACCACACAGGGAGGGGCAGCCCCAGCATTTT. Supplemented by reference TRBV28 and TRBJ1-5, the full variable domain reads DVKVTQSSRYLVKRTGEKVFLECVQDMDHENMFWYRQDPGLGLRLIYFSYDVKMKEKGDIPEGYSVSREKKERFSLILESASTNQTSMYLCASRPHREGQPQHFGDGTRLSIL.

The J gene is TRBJ2-4, the V gene TRBV14, with D possibly called TRBD1 or TRBD2 (5 bases each). The CDR3 spans 15 residues. The germline V and J ends were trimmed by 5 bases and 1 base, with 12 bases remaining between them. CDR1 and CDR2 from the germline V gene are SGHDN and FVKESK. DNA for the CDR3: TGTGCCAGCAGCACAGTGGGGGAGGCCAAAAACATTCAGTACTTC. Its protein product is CASSTVGEAKNIQYF.

This sequence joins TRBV20-1 and TRBJ1-3; D uncertain. V was pared by 3 bases and J by 0 bases, with 3 bases between. CDR1 and CDR2 (germline): DFQATT, SNEGSKA (reference sequence). The length of the CDR3 is 12 residues. The DNA of the CDR3 is TGCAGTGCTAGCCGCTCTGGAAACACCATATATTTT. Protein product: CSASRSGNTIYF.

This clonotype was seen at least ten times. The rearrangement uses TRBV29-1 and TRBJ1-1; perhaps TRBD1 as D (5 bases). CDR1 is SQVTM and CDR2 is ANQGSEA in the germline V gene. This CDR3 has 14 residues. V was pared by 7 bases and J by 1 base, with 16 bases between. In DNA, the CDR3 is TGCAGCGCCGAAACCGGGACGGCGAACACTGAAGCTTTCTTT. Protein product: CSAETGTANTEAFF.

The CDR3: CASSQAWTSGNTGELFF. CDR3 nucleotides: TGCGCCAGCAGCCAAGCCTGGACTAGCGGGAACACCGGGGAGCTGTTTTTT. V usage is TRBV4-1 and J usage is TRBJ2-2; TRBD2 matches 10 bases. The CDR3 covers 17 residues. The junction had 3 bases not matched to a gene; V was cut back by 1 base and J by 1 base. CDR1 MGHRA and CDR2 YSYEKL come from the germline V gene.

This clonotype occurred many times. This rearrangement joins TRBV30 to TRBJ2-5, with TRBD1 identical over 7 bases. J lost 1 base, V lost 1 base, and 12 bases had no gene match. Germline CDR1 is GTSNPN and CDR2 is SVGIG (reference sequence). The CDR3 runs 17 residues. CDR3 amino acids: CAWSGRWGQSLQETQYF. The CDR3 coding sequence is TGTGCCTGGAGTGGGCGATGGGGACAGTCCCTCCAAGAGACCCAGTACTTC.

The table lists this clonotype with many counts. The chain carries TRBV5-1 and TRBJ2-2; D is ambiguous. This CDR3 comprises 14 residues. Trimming removed 0 bases from V and 4 bases from J, with 7 bases in between. Germline V gene lookup returns CDR1 SGHRS and CDR2 YFSETQ. CDR3: CASSLGPITGELFF. The CDR3 DNA follows: TGCGCCAGCAGCTTGGGACCTATCACCGGGGAGCTGTTTTTT.

This clonotype was picked up many times. The rearrangement uses TRBV10-3 and TRBJ1-1; the D is unclear. Trimming took 3 bases from V and 0 from J, leaving 11 bases between them. This CDR3 region has 15 residues. Germline CDR1 reads ENHRY; CDR2 reads SYGVKD. Written as DNA, the CDR3 is TGTGCCATCAGTGATTCCGGACGCATGAACACTGAAGCTTTCTTT. Encoded protein: CAISDSGRMNTEAFF.

This clonotype was seen repeatedly, ten times or more. The DNA of the CDR3 is TGCGCCAGCAGCTTGGGTGCAGCCGGGAACACTGAAGCTTTCTTT. Protein product: CASSLGAAGNTEAFF. This rearrangement joins TRBV5-1 to TRBJ1-1; D is unclear. Trimming stripped 0 bases from V and 1 base from J, with 10 bases between. The germline gives CDR1 SGHRS, CDR2 YFSETQ. This CDR3 comprises 15 residues.

The CDR3 DNA reads as TGTGCCAGCAGTTTGGAACTCCCGGGGAACGAGCAGTACTTC. This encodes CASSLELPGNEQYF. The genes are TRBV12-3 or TRBV12-4 and TRBJ2-7; TRBD2 is a possible D gene (5 bases). The CDR3 is 14 amino acids. The V end was cut by 3 bases, the J end by 5 bases, with 14 bases between.

At least ten counts were recorded for this clonotype. J is TRBJ2-7 and V is TRBV5-1; tentatively, D is TRBD2 (5 bases). The CDR3 sequence is 17 residues long. Between the trimmed V and J ends, which lost 0 bases and 3 bases, there was a span of 19 bases. CDR1 and CDR2 (germline): SGHRS, YFSETQ. The CDR3, as DNA: TGCGCCAGCAGCTTGGCCCAAATCCGGGAATATGGCTACGAGCAGTACTTC. This codes for CASSLAQIREYGYEQYF.

This clonotype occurred many times. The J gene is TRBJ2-7, the V gene TRBV28; TRBD2 agrees at 14 bases. This CDR3 contains 17 residues. The V gene end was trimmed by 4 bases and the J gene end by 1 base; junction bases not matched to a gene: 6. Germline V gene lookup returns CDR1 MDHEN and CDR2 SYDVKM. This chain's CDR3 is CASSSSGLAGVSYEQYF. The CDR3 coding sequence is TGTGCCAGCAGTTCATCGGGACTAGCGGGAGTGTCCTACGAGCAGTACTTC. Combining the CDR3 with reference TRBV28 and TRBJ2-7 gives the whole variable domain DVKVTQSSRYLVKRTGEKVFLECVQDMDHENMFWYRQDPGLGLRLIYFSYDVKMKEKGDIPEGYSVSREKKERFSLILESASTNQTSMYLCASSSSGLAGVSYEQYFGPGTRLTVT.